These 16 T cell receptor beta chains share one sample of origin, sequenced in a study of cytomegalovirus exposure and HLA in healthy donors. The PCR made use of 60 Vbeta and 13 Jbeta primers. Profiling relied on immunoSEQ multiplex PCR, and the TCRdb table lists in-frame clones only, not all of them. The listing contains around 110,000 clones. The sequenced material came from PBMCs. Receptor source: a young man in good health and CMV-seronegative.

The chain employs TRBV11-1 and TRBJ2-5; TRBD1 aligns across 8 bases. The DNA end is more similar to TRBJ2-7, so the J call may be wrong. From germline, CDR1 is SGHAT and CDR2 FQDESV (reference sequence). The CDR3 loop spans 15 amino acids. The chain's CDR3 is CASSRGGTGYYEQYF. For the CDR3, the DNA is TGTGCCAGCAGCCGAGGAGGGACAGGCTACTACGAGCAGTACTTC.

This chain connects TRBV7-8 to TRBJ2-7; TRBD2 aligns across 12 bases. The V segment lost 6 bases and the J segment 0 bases; nucleotides outside the gene matches: 3. The length of the CDR3 is 15 residues. Germline values: CDR1 SGHVS, CDR2 FQNEAQ. CDR3 region: CASRPSGGASYEQYF. CDR3 nucleotides: TGTGCCAGCAGACCTAGCGGGGGGGCCTCCTACGAGCAGTACTTC. Together with reference TRBV7-8 and TRBJ2-7, the CDR3 gives the full variable domain: GAGVSQSPRYKVAKRGQDVALRCDPISGHVSLFWYQQALGQGPEFLTYFQNEAQLDKSGLPSDRFFAERPEGSVSTLKIQRTQQEDSAVYLCASRPSGGASYEQYFGPGTRLTVT.

This chain connects TRBV27 to TRBJ1-6; tentatively, D is TRBD1 (6 bases). V dropped 6 bases and J dropped 8 bases, with 11 bases sitting between them. Germline lookup yields CDR1 MNHEY and CDR2 SMNVEV (reference sequence). CDR3 length: 13 residues. The CDR3 sequence: CASSGAGDSPLHF. CDR3 nucleotides: TGTGCCAGCAGCGGGGCAGGGGATTCACCCCTCCACTTT.

The chain combines TRBV7-3 with TRBJ2-5; TRBD2 is a possible D gene (6 bases). V lost 1 base and J lost 3, with 12 bases in between. Germline CDR1 reads SGHTA; CDR2 reads FQGTGA. The CDR3 extends over 15 amino acids. The CDR3 region is CASSLSGDPKETQYF. DNA of the CDR3: TGTGCCAGCAGCTTAAGCGGGGATCCCAAAGAGACCCAGTACTTC.

The J gene is TRBJ2-7, the V gene TRBV6-6, with TRBD1 as a possible D gene (6 bases). CDR1 is MNHNY, CDR2 SVGAGI, per germline (reference sequence). CDR3 size: 15 residues. V lost 6 bases and J lost 3, with 18 bases in between. This CDR3 reads CASSIQGSGGYEQYF. For the CDR3, the DNA is TGTGCCAGCAGCATACAGGGATCTGGGGGCTACGAGCAGTACTTC.

V is TRBV5-5 and J is TRBJ1-2; TRBD1 matches at 10 bases. This CDR3 comprises 15 residues. The trim removed 0 bases at V and 7 bases at J, leaving 6 bases unmatched. The germline gives CDR1 SGHKS, CDR2 YYEKEE (reference sequence). CDR3 loop: CASSLEGQGLFGYTF. For the CDR3, the DNA is TGTGCCAGCAGCTTGGAGGGACAGGGGCTTTTTGGCTACACCTTC.

V and J are TRBV13 and TRBJ2-4; D gene uncertain. This CDR3 region has 11 residues. Germline CDR1 is PRHDT and CDR2 is FYEKMQ (reference sequence). The V end was cut by 0 bases, the J end by 15 bases, with 9 bases between. CDR3 nucleotide sequence: TGTGCCAGCAGCTTAGGGGTCACACGGTACTTC. It yields the protein CASSLGVTRYF.

V gene TRBV4-1 combines with J gene TRBJ2-1, with D possibly being TRBD1 (5 bases). The CDR3 has 16 residues. V gave up 2 bases and J gave up 4 bases, with 15 bases separating them. Germline V CDR1 and CDR2: MGHRA, YSYEKL. CDR3 sequence: CASSQKGAGVYNEQFF. The CDR3 bases are TGCGCCAGCAGCCAAAAAGGGGCAGGAGTTTACAATGAGCAGTTCTTC.

The chain combines TRBV5-4 with TRBJ1-5; possible D gene TRBD1, 6 bases. Trimming shortened V by 0 bases and J by 3 bases, and 10 bases separated the two germline ends. Germline loops: CDR1 SGHNT, CDR2 YYREEE (reference sequence). The CDR3 length is 15 residues. The CDR3 DNA reads TGTGCCAGCAGCTTGGCAGGGGCCCTCAATCAGCCCCAGCATTTT. Its translation: CASSLAGALNQPQHF.

This chain joins TRBV28 and TRBJ1-1; 9 bases are shared with TRBD1. Germline CDR1 reads MDHEN; CDR2 reads SYDVKM. The CDR3 spans 15 residues. J gave up 5 bases and V 8 bases, and 12 bases lay outside the gene matches. CDR3 sequence (DNA): TGTGCCAGCTTCTCAGGGACAGGGCTTTGGACTGAAGCTTTCTTT. Its protein product is CASFSGTGLWTEAFF.

The rearrangement joins TRBV9 to TRBJ1-6; 7 bases map to TRBD1. Germline V gene data show CDR1 as SGDLS and CDR2 as YYNGEE. The CDR3 runs to 16 residues. After removal of 0 bases from V and 7 bases from J, the junction contained 7 bases not matched to a gene. The CDR3 region is CASSVAPGQTNSPLHF. The CDR3 DNA reads as TGTGCCAGCAGCGTAGCACCGGGACAGACGAATTCACCCCTCCACTTT.

This rearrangement joins TRBV5-1 to TRBJ2-2; unclear D gene. V lost 4 bases to trimming and J lost 7 bases, with 8 bases between them. This CDR3 is 12 amino acids long. CDR1 is SGHRS and CDR2 is YFSETQ in the germline V gene. CDR3 residues: CASSIRHGELFF. The CDR3 nucleotides are TGCGCCAGCAGCATCCGACACGGGGAGCTGTTTTTT.

The chain uses TRBV21-1 and TRBJ2-7; the table's D call, TRBD1, has no DNA check behind it. TRBV21-1 is classified as a pseudogene. The CDR3 contains 15 residues. The CDR3 spells CASSKNRDRAYEQYF. Written as DNA, the CDR3 is TGTGCCAGCAGCAAAAACCGGGACAGGGCCTACGAGCAGTACTTC.

J is TRBJ1-2 and V is TRBV2; D unresolved. V was pared by 2 bases and J by 5 bases, with 15 bases between. The CDR3 sequence is 15 residues long. Germline CDR1 SNHLY, CDR2 FYNNEI. The CDR3 nucleotides read TGTGCCAGCAGTGAAATCACGCGGGTCCCTTATGGCTACACCTTC. Its translation: CASSEITRVPYGYTF.

The V call is TRBV7-9, the J call TRBJ1-3; a possible D gene is TRBD1 (6 bases). Germline V lookup: CDR1 SEHNR, CDR2 FQNEAQ (reference sequence). With 4 bases removed from V and 0 bases from J, the gap between germline ends came to 13 bases. There are 16 residues in the CDR3. The CDR3 spells CASSSGTPRSGNTIYF. Here the CDR3 DNA reads TGTGCCAGCAGCTCCGGGACACCTCGCTCTGGAAACACCATATATTTT.

This chain connects TRBV5-1 to TRBJ2-5, with 7 positions matching TRBD1. Germline V gene sequence: CDR1 SGHRS, CDR2 YFSETQ. The CDR3 runs to 17 residues. The V and J ends lost 0 bases and 3 bases, in that order; junction bases with no gene match: 11. The CDR3 DNA is TGCGCCAGCAGCTTGGGGGAAGTCTCCGGGACAGAAGAGACCCAGTACTTC. It is translated as CASSLGEVSGTEETQYF.